The 22 T cell receptor beta chains below come from one sample, sequenced in a study of blood T cell repertoires in COVID-19. This table comes from immunoSEQ multiplex PCR, and its TCRdb copy is limited to in-frame clones, with some not included. The profile shows 110,000 or so clones, about four fifths of them singletons. The sequenced sample was peripheral blood. The receptors derive from an elderly woman with acute or convalescent COVID-19.

The chain has TRBV2 and TRBJ2-5; 8 positions agree with TRBD1. V was pared by 1 base and J by 3 bases, with 4 bases of the junction left unmatched. Per the germline V gene, CDR1 is SNHLY and CDR2 is FYNNEI. This CDR3 contains 15 residues. The CDR3 sequence is CASSEDRTGKETQYF. The CDR3 nucleotides read TGTGCCAGCAGTGAAGATAGGACAGGGAAAGAGACCCAGTACTTC.

This clone has only one observation. V gene TRBV27 combines with J gene TRBJ1-3; D remains ambiguous. The CDR3 is 16 residues long. The germline V gene has CDR1 MNHEY and CDR2 SMNVEV (reference sequence). Trimming pared 3 bases from V and 4 bases from J, leaving 16 bases between. This CDR3 reads CASSFFVEGSGNTIYF. CDR3 nucleotide sequence: TGTGCCAGCAGTTTCTTCGTTGAGGGATCCGGAAACACCATATATTTT.

This clone was detected only once. The chain combines TRBV3-1 (or the pseudogene TRBV3-2) with TRBJ1-2; no clear D. The CDR3 has 16 amino acids. V was trimmed by 2 bases and J by 0 bases, leaving 13 bases between them. Germline CDR1 reads LGHDT; CDR2 reads YNNKEL (reference sequence). The CDR3 here is CASSQMPGGSNYGYTF. The CDR3 DNA reads TGTGCCAGCAGCCAAATGCCAGGAGGGTCTAACTATGGCTACACCTTC.

The chain links TRBV5-5 to TRBJ2-5, with D perhaps TRBD2 (6 bases). Trimming pared 2 bases from V and 2 bases from J, leaving 13 bases between. Germline lookup yields CDR1 SGHKS and CDR2 YYEKEE (reference sequence). This CDR3 is 15 amino acids long. The chain's CDR3 is CASSFGGNRQETQYF. CDR3 in DNA: TGTGCCAGCAGCTTTGGGGGGAATCGACAAGAGACCCAGTACTTC.

The chain recombines TRBV2 with TRBJ2-2, with unresolved D. The CDR3 spans 13 residues. Germline CDR1 reads SNHLY; CDR2 reads FYNNEI. Deletions cut 4 bases from V and 4 bases from J, with 7 bases between. For the CDR3, the DNA is TGTGCCAGCAGTGGCGTACTCACCGGGGAGCTGTTTTTT. This sequence encodes CASSGVLTGELFF.

This clone was detected only once. Its ends do not fully match the called genes, so a read error is possible. V usage is TRBV28 and J usage is TRBJ2-7, with D perhaps TRBD1 (6 bases). The CDR3 sequence is 16 residues long. The germline gives CDR1 MDHEN, CDR2 SYDVKM. CDR3 in amino acids: CASILAGAGRGGEQYF. The CDR3 DNA reads as TGTGCCAGCATTTTAGCAGGGGCTGGCAGGGGTGGCGAGCAGTACTTC.

Only one count was recorded for this clone. The gene calls are TRBV5-1 and TRBJ1-1; 10 positions agree with TRBD1. This CDR3 region has 16 residues. Germline CDR1 SGHRS, CDR2 YFSETQ. Trimming took 0 bases from V and 4 from J; bases not matched to a gene: 6. The CDR3 protein is CASSLEGGQGFTEAFF. The CDR3 nucleotides are TGCGCCAGCAGCTTGGAAGGGGGACAGGGGTTCACTGAAGCTTTCTTT.

The rearrangement links TRBV29-1 to TRBJ1-4; D gene ambiguous. Trimming took off 4 bases at V and 8 bases at J, with 14 bases between the two ends. The CDR3 extends over 13 amino acids. The germline V gene has CDR1 SQVTM and CDR2 ANQGSEA. The CDR3 spells CSVASGMREKLFF. The CDR3 DNA follows: TGCAGCGTTGCGTCGGGGATGAGAGAAAAACTGTTTTTT.

This clone was observed a single time. The genes are TRBV4-2 and TRBJ2-7; 9 bases map to TRBD2. V gave up 3 bases and J gave up 6 bases; unmatched junction bases: 9. Germline V gene sequence: CDR1 LGHNA, CDR2 YNFKEQ. The CDR3 totals 15 residues. CDR3 sequence reads: CASSQGLARALEQYF. Here the CDR3 DNA reads TGTGCCAGCAGCCAGGGACTAGCCCGTGCTCTCGAGCAGTACTTC.

This clone was found once. V is TRBV5-4 and J is TRBJ1-2; a weak D match, TRBD1 (6 bases). The germline V and J ends were trimmed by 3 bases and 4 bases, with 13 bases remaining between them. The CDR3 has 14 residues. Germline V CDR1 and CDR2: SGHNT, YYREEE (reference sequence). CDR3 bases: TGTGCCAGCAGCTCAGGACAGTTACTCTATGGCTACACCTTC. Its protein is CASSSGQLLYGYTF.

The chain links TRBV28 to TRBJ1-1; D might be TRBD1 (5 bases). Between the trimmed V and J ends, which lost 2 bases and 1 base, there was a span of 14 bases. Germline-derived CDR1 and CDR2 are MDHEN and SYDVKM. The CDR3 sequence is 16 residues long. This chain's CDR3 is CASSLAQGTGNTEAFF. In DNA form, the CDR3 reads TGTGCCAGCAGTTTAGCCCAGGGTACGGGGAACACTGAAGCTTTCTTT.

The genes are TRBV9 and TRBJ2-3, with 11 bases lining up with TRBD2. The CDR3 has 16 residues. Trimming took 1 base from V and 5 from J; bases not matched to a gene: 6. The germline CDR1 and CDR2 sequences are SGDLS and YYNGEE. CDR3 in amino acids: CASSVLAGLAGDTQYF. For the CDR3, the DNA is TGTGCCAGCAGCGTACTTGCCGGACTAGCGGGAGATACGCAGTATTTT.

The chain joins TRBV4-1 to TRBJ2-7; TRBD2 aligns across 16 bases. The CDR3 length is 16 residues. With 4 bases clipped from V and 2 bases from J, the junction kept 2 bases outside the gene matches. The germline gives CDR1 MGHRA, CDR2 YSYEKL. Here the CDR3 DNA reads TGCGCCAGCAGCCTGGGGACTAGCGGGAGGGCCTACGAGCAGTACTTC. Translated: CASSLGTSGRAYEQYF.

This chain links TRBV16 with TRBJ2-1, with D maybe TRBD2 (6 bases). V was pared by 7 bases and J by 2 bases, with 21 bases between. Germline CDR1 is KGHSY and CDR2 is FQNENV. The CDR3 has 17 residues. CDR3 protein: CASNGGTLRNPYNEQFF. In DNA, the CDR3 is TGTGCCAGCAACGGGGGTACCCTTAGGAATCCCTACAATGAGCAGTTCTTC.

The gene calls are TRBV28 and TRBJ2-2, with D hard to call. The germline V and J ends were trimmed by 5 bases and 4 bases, with 14 bases remaining between them. Germline V lookup: CDR1 MDHEN, CDR2 SYDVKM. This CDR3 comprises 15 residues. The CDR3 bases are TGTGCCAGCAGTCCCTCTTATGACTCCACCGGGGAGCTGTTTTTT. Translated, it gives CASSPSYDSTGELFF.

The V gene is TRBV24-1, the J gene TRBJ2-2; D remains unclear. The CDR3 is 16 residues long. Trimming took off 5 bases at V and 4 bases at J, with 16 bases between the two ends. Germline CDR1 is KGHDR and CDR2 is SFDVKD. CDR3 sequence: CATSARGPLPTGELFF. DNA of the CDR3: TGTGCCACCAGTGCTCGTGGGCCCTTGCCCACCGGGGAGCTGTTTTTT.

The chain recombines TRBV4-1 with TRBJ1-2, with 7 bases fitting TRBD1. Germline trimming cut 0 bases from V and 4 bases from J; bases unmatched to any gene: 2. Germline V gives CDR1 MGHRA, CDR2 YSYEKL. This CDR3 contains 14 residues. For the CDR3, the DNA is TGCGCCAGCAGCCAAGAAACAGGGGCCTATGGCTACACCTTC. It specifies CASSQETGAYGYTF.

CDR3 protein: CASSFPRAGGGETQYF. Here the CDR3 DNA reads TGTGCCAGCAGCTTCCCGCGGGCAGGGGGCGGAGAGACCCAGTACTTC. V usage is TRBV5-8 and J usage is TRBJ2-5, with TRBD1 matching 8 bases. V shed 2 bases and J 4 bases; nucleotides not matched to a gene: 10. Germline V gives CDR1 SGHTS, CDR2 YDEGEE. This CDR3 comprises 16 residues.

This clone was picked up a small number of times. The gene calls are TRBV6-4 and TRBJ2-3; tentatively, D is TRBD2 (5 bases). The CDR3 has 12 amino acids. From germline, CDR1 is MRHNA and CDR2 SNTAGT. DNA of the CDR3: TGTGGGGTTGGGAGCGGCACAGATACGCAGTATTTT. Translating it yields CGVGSGTDTQYF.

The chain has TRBV2 and TRBJ2-7; tentative D call: TRBD1 (5 bases). The CDR3 has 13 amino acids. Trimming cost V 8 bases and J 5 bases, with 16 bases left between them. The germline V gene encodes CDR1 SNHLY and CDR2 FYNNEI. The CDR3 DNA is TGTGCCAGCGGTGCAGGGCCGTTCGACGAGCAGTACGTC. Encoded protein: CASGAGPFDEQYV.

This chain links TRBV29-1 with TRBJ1-1, with TRBD1 matching 8 bases. Unmatched junction bases numbered 1, after V lost 3 bases and J lost 1 base. This CDR3 spans 13 amino acids. Germline CDR1 SQVTM, CDR2 ANQGSEA. The CDR3 reads CSVDRGPNTEAFF. CDR3 nucleotide sequence: TGCAGCGTTGACAGGGGGCCGAACACTGAAGCTTTCTTT.

The rearrangement uses TRBV28 and TRBJ2-1, with 13 bases that match TRBD2. The germline CDR1 and CDR2 sequences are MDHEN and SYDVKM. The CDR3 sequence is 14 residues long. J gave up 8 bases and V 6 bases, and 4 bases lay outside the gene matches. This chain's CDR3 is CASRLAGGPDEQFF. CDR3 DNA: TGTGCCAGCAGACTAGCGGGAGGGCCGGATGAGCAGTTCTTC.